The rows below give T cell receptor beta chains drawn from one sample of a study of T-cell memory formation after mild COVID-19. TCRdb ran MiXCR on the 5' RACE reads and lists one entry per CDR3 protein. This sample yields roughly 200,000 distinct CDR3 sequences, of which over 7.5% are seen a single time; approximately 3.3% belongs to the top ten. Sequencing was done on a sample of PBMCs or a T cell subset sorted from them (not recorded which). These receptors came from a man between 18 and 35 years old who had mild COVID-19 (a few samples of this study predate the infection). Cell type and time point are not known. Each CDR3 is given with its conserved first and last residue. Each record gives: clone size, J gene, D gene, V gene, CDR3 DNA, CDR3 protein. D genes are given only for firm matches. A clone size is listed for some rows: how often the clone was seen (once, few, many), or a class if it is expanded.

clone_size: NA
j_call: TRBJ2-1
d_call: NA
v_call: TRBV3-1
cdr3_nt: TGTGCCAGCAGTCAGTCGGAACTATACAATGAGCAGTTCTTC
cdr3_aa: CASSQSELYNEQFF

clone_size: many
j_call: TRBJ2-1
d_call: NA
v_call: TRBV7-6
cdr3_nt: TGTGCCAGCAGCCTATCAGGGTTCGGCAACAATGAGCAGTTCTTC
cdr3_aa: CASSLSGFGNNEQFF

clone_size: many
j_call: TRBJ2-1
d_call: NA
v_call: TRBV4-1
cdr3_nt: TGCGCCAGCAGCCTTGGACAACCTCTCTTCTACAATGAGCAGTTCTTC
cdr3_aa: CASSLGQPLFYNEQFF

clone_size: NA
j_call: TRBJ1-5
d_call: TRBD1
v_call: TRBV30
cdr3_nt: TGTGCCTGGAGTCCAGTGGACAGGGGGATATCGCCCCAGCATTTT
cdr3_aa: CAWSPVDRGISPQHF

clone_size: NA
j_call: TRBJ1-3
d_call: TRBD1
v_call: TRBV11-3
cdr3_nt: TGTGCCAGCAGCGTGGGACAGGGAAGTGGAAACACCATATATTTT
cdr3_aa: CASSVGQGSGNTIYF

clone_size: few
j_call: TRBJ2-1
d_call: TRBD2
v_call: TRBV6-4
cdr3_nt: TGTGCCAGCAGTGCTAGACTAGCGGGGGGGTTCAATGAGCAGTTCTTC
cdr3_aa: CASSARLAGGFNEQFF

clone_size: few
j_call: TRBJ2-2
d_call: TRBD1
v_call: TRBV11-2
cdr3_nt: TGTGCCAGCAGACATAGACAGGGGGCGGGCGGGGAGCTGTTTTTT
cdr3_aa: CASRHRQGAGGELFF

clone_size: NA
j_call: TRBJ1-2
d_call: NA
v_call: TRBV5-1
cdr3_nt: TGCGCCAGCAGCTTCGGGAGGGGGAATCGAGGTGGCTACACCTTC
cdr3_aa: CASSFGRGNRGGYTF

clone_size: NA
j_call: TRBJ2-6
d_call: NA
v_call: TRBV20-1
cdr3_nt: TGCAGTGCGGTCGCTGGGGCCAACGTCCTGACTTTC
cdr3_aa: CSAVAGANVLTF

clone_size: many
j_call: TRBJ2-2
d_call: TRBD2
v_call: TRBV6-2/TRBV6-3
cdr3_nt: TGTGCCAGCAGATTAGCGGGAGCTGGAAACACCGGGGAGCTGTTTTTT
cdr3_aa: CASRLAGAGNTGELFF

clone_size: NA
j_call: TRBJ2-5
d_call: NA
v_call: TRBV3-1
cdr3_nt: TGTGCCAGCAGCCAAGTTGTGAGCGGCGAGACCCAGTACTTC
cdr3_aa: CASSQVVSGETQYF

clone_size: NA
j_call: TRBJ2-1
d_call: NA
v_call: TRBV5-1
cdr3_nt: TGCGACAGCAGCTTCCTAGCCCACAATGAGCAGTTCTTC
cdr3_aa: CDSSFLAHNEQFF

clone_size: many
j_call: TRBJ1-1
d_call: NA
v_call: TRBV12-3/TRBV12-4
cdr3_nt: TGTGCCAGCAGTTTGTCCCTGTTTAGCGCTTTCTTT
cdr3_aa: CASSLSLFSAFF

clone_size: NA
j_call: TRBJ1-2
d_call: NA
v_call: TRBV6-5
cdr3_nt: TGTGCCAGCAGGGGGTATCTGGGCGATGGCTACACCTTC
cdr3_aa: CASRGYLGDGYTF

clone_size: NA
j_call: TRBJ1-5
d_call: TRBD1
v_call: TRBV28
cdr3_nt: TGTGCCAGTACAGGGGGGTTAGGCAATCAGCCCCAGCATTTT
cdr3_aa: CASTGGLGNQPQHF

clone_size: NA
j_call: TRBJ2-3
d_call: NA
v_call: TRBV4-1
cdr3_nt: TGCGCCAGCAGCCCCCGATTCGGGGCCGAGGATAAGCAGTATTTT
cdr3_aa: CASSPRFGAEDKQYF

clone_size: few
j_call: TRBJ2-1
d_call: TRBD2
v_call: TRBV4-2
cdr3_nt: TGTGCCAGCAGCCAAGTCGGGCGGGGGGGTGGCTATGAGCAGTTCTTC
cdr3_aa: CASSQVGRGGGYEQFF

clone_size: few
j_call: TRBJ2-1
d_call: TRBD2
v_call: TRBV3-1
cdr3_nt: TGTGCCAGCAGCCAAGAATCTAGCGGGGTCTACAATGAGCAGTTCTTC
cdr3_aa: CASSQESSGVYNEQFF

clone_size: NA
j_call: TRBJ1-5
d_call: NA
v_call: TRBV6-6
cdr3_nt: TGTGCCAGCAGTGGAGGCCTGAATCAGCCCCAGCATTTT
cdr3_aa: CASSGGLNQPQHF

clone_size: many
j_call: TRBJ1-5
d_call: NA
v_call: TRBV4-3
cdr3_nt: TGCGCCAGCAGCCTCTCTCTGGGACCTTATCAGCCCCAGCATTTT
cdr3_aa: CASSLSLGPYQPQHF

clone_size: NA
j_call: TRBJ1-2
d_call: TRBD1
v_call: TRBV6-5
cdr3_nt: TGTGCCAGCAGTCCCACAGGGGGCTCCAGCTATGGCTACACCTTC
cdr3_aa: CASSPTGGSSYGYTF

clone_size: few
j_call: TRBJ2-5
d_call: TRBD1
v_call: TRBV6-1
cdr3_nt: TGTGCCAGCAGAGCCATTTTACAGGGGCTTGGGGAAGAGACCCAGTACTTC
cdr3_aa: CASRAILQGLGEETQYF

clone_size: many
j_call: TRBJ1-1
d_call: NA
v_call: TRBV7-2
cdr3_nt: TGTGCCAGCAGCTACACTGAAGCTTTCTTT
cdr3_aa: CASSYTEAFF

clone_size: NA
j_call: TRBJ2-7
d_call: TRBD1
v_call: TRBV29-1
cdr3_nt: TGCAGCGTGGGACAGATCCGAGGGGCCTACGAGCAGTACTTC
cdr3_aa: CSVGQIRGAYEQYF

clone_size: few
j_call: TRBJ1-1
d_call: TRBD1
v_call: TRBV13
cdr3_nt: TGTGCCAGCAGCTCCTACGACAGGGGCACTGAAGCTTTCTTT
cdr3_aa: CASSSYDRGTEAFF

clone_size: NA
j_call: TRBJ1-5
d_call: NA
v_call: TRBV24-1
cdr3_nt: TGTGCCACCAGTGACCACCGGGCGGGGGTCAATCAGCCCCAGCATTTT
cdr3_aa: CATSDHRAGVNQPQHF

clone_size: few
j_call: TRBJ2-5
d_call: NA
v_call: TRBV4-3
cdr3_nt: TGCGCCAGCAGCCAAGATATGAGGGGCCAAGAGACCCAGTACTTC
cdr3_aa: CASSQDMRGQETQYF

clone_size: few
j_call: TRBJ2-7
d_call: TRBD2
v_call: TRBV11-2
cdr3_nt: TGTGCCAGCGGGACGGGGGGGGCCTACGAGCAGTACTTC
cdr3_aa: CASGTGGAYEQYF

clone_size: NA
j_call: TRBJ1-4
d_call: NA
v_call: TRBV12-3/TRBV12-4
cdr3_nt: TGTGCCAGCAGTTTACGTGCAGTTAATGAAAAACTGTTTTTT
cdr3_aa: CASSLRAVNEKLFF

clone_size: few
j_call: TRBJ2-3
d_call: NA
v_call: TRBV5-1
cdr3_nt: TGCGCCAGCAGCACTGATGGGACGCTGGGTTTCATAGATACGCAGTATTTT
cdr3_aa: CASSTDGTLGFIDTQYF

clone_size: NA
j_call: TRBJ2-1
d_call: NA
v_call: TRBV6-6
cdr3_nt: TGTGCCAGCAGTTACTCGAAGGATGCTGGGGATAAGGACAATGAGCAGTTCTTC
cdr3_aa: CASSYSKDAGDKDNEQFF

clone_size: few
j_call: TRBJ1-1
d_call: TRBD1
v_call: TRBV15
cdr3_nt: TGTGCCACCAGCAGAGACACAGGGGTGAGCACTGAAGCTTTCTTT
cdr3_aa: CATSRDTGVSTEAFF